What follows are 9 T cell receptor beta chains derived from one specimen sequenced in a study of early T cells in non-severe SARS-CoV-2 infection. Each CDR3 protein is one row after TCRdb ran MiXCR on the 5' RACE reads. The table lists around 99,000 distinct CDR3 sequences, roughly 15% of them singletons. The starting material was whole blood, obtained at baseline. Receptor source: an adult who was a healthcare worker with PCR-confirmed SARS-CoV-2 infection or an uninfected control (not recorded which).

This clonotype showed up many times. This chain uses TRBV20-1 with TRBJ2-2; either TRBD1 or TRBD2 may fit D (5 bases each). CDR3 length: 14 amino acids. The germline CDR1 and CDR2 sequences are DFQATT and SNEGSKA (reference sequence). Trimming removed 2 bases at V and 6 bases at J, with 13 bases between. The CDR3 DNA reads TGCAGTGCTAGAATGGGGGTAGATGCCGGGGAGCTGTTTTTT. It encodes CSARMGVDAGELFF.

J is TRBJ2-7 and V is TRBV27; 8 nucleotides line up with TRBD2. There are 15 residues in the CDR3. CDR1 is MNHEY and CDR2 is SMNVEV in the germline V gene (reference sequence). V gave up 4 bases and J gave up 1 base; unmatched junction bases: 6. CDR3 coding DNA: TGTGCCAGCAGTTATAGCGGGATAGTATCCTACGAGCAGTACTTC. As protein: CASSYSGIVSYEQYF.

This clonotype was observed many times. This chain links TRBV3-1 with TRBJ2-2; 10 bases are shared with TRBD2. The CDR3 length is 17 residues. The V gene end was trimmed by 1 base and the J gene end by 1 base; junction bases not matched to a gene: 3. Germline loops: CDR1 LGHDT, CDR2 YNNKEL (reference sequence). CDR3 nucleotide sequence: TGTGCCAGCAGCCAAGGGCTAGCGGGAGTGAACACCGGGGAGCTGTTTTTT. This sequence encodes CASSQGLAGVNTGELFF.

The genes are TRBV28 and TRBJ2-7; 9 bases align to TRBD1. Trimming at V came to 8 bases and at J to 12 bases, leaving 11 bases not matched to a gene. The CDR3 sequence is 12 residues long. Germline assignment: CDR1 MDHEN and CDR2 SYDVKM. CDR3 amino acids: CASCYRDREAYF. CDR3 nucleotide sequence: TGTGCCAGCTGCTACCGGGACAGGGAGGCGTACTTC.

The rearrangement uses TRBV19 and TRBJ2-2; 8 nucleotides line up with TRBD1. CDR1 LNHDA and CDR2 SQIVND come from the germline V gene (reference sequence). The length of the CDR3 is 16 residues. The trim removed 7 bases at V and 1 base at J, leaving 8 bases unmatched. The CDR3 reads CASNPGQAVNTGELFF. The CDR3 coding sequence is TGTGCCAGTAATCCGGGACAGGCGGTGAACACCGGGGAGCTGTTTTTT.

CDR3 in amino acids: CASSLGGAEAFF. The CDR3 DNA reads as TGTGCCAGCAGCCTAGGGGGGGCCGAAGCTTTCTTT. This rearrangement joins TRBV28 to TRBJ1-1; tentatively, D is TRBD1 (6 bases). Trimming removed 6 bases from V and 8 bases from J, with 13 bases in between. The CDR3 runs 12 residues. CDR1 and CDR2 from the germline V gene are MDHEN and SYDVKM.

V and J are TRBV5-4 and TRBJ1-4, with TRBD1 as a possible D gene (5 bases). Germline V lookup: CDR1 SGHNT, CDR2 YYREEE (reference sequence). Trimming removed 0 bases from V and 8 bases from J, with 11 bases in between. The CDR3 is 14 amino acids. CDR3 DNA sequence: TGTGCCAGCAGCTTGGGACGGGGGATCGAAAAACTGTTTTTT. Its translation is CASSLGRGIEKLFF.

This clonotype has a handful of counts. The gene calls are TRBV6-6 and TRBJ2-5, with D possibly matching TRBD1 (5 bases). This CDR3 is built from 16 residues. Germline CDR1 and CDR2: MNHNY and SVGAGI (reference sequence). With 0 bases removed from V and 4 bases from J, the gap between germline ends came to 15 bases. The CDR3 DNA reads TGTGCCAGCAGTTACTCTGCCCAGGGCGTTGGAGAGACCCAGTACTTC. It yields the protein CASSYSAQGVGETQYF.

This clonotype was observed many times. This chain connects TRBV6-6 to TRBJ2-3; D is perhaps TRBD2 (6 bases). Trimming took off 0 bases at V and 6 bases at J, with 13 bases between the two ends. Germline V gene sequence: CDR1 MNHNY, CDR2 SVGAGI (reference sequence). CDR3 length: 15 amino acids. DNA of the CDR3: TGTGCCAGCAGTTACTCGGGGCTGGCGGGGGATACGCAGTATTTT. Its translation is CASSYSGLAGDTQYF.